A single sample is the source of the 7 T cell receptor beta chains below, sequenced in a study of blood T cell repertoires in COVID-19. TCRdb keeps only in-frame clones here, not all; method: immunoSEQ multiplex PCR. The table records approximately 250,000 clones, approximately 89% of them present only once. The sample was peripheral blood. The receptor source for this set is a woman in her 70s with COVID-19, enrolled during active disease.

The rearrangement links TRBV28 to TRBJ2-7; a weak D match, TRBD1 (6 bases). Germline V lookup: CDR1 MDHEN, CDR2 SYDVKM. V lost 7 bases and J 0 bases, leaving 13 bases between the germline ends. This CDR3 has 14 residues. CDR3 bases: TGTGCCAGCAAACCGGGACAAGTCTCCTACGAGCAGTACTTC. This gives the protein CASKPGQVSYEQYF.

The J gene is TRBJ1-1, the V gene TRBV30; a possible D gene is TRBD1 (6 bases). Trimming took 5 bases from V and 1 from J, leaving 14 bases between them. The CDR3 runs to 14 residues. The germline gives CDR1 GTSNPN, CDR2 SVGIG (reference sequence). The CDR3: CAWGMGHQNTEAFF. The CDR3 DNA is TGTGCCTGGGGAATGGGACACCAGAACACTGAAGCTTTCTTT.

This clone came up a few times. V usage is TRBV6-5 and J usage is TRBJ2-1; TRBD2 matches at 10 bases. V shed 0 bases, J shed 9 bases, and the junction held 8 bases outside the gene matches. This CDR3 region has 16 residues. CDR1 and CDR2 (germline): MNHEY, SVGAGI. CDR3 coding DNA: TGTGCCAGCAGTTACTCGAAGGCTAGCGGGAGCGTTGAGCAGTTCTTC. Translation: CASSYSKASGSVEQFF.

J is TRBJ2-2 and V is TRBV19, with D maybe TRBD1 (6 bases). Per germline, CDR1 LNHDA and CDR2 SQIVND (reference sequence). Trimming stripped 4 bases from V and 3 bases from J, with 12 bases between. The CDR3 extends over 15 amino acids. The CDR3 is CASSRLDRDTGELFF. CDR3 in DNA: TGTGCCAGTAGTAGGTTGGACAGAGACACCGGGGAGCTGTTTTTT.

The gene calls are TRBV7-9 and TRBJ2-5, with 8 bases lining up with TRBD2. The germline CDR1 and CDR2 sequences are SEHNR and FQNEAQ (reference sequence). V dropped 1 base and J dropped 5; count of bases not matched to a gene: 6. The length of the CDR3 is 15 residues. The CDR3 DNA reads as TGTGCCAGCAGCTTAGGTAGCGGGATGAGGGAGACCCAGTACTTC. It specifies CASSLGSGMRETQYF.

The rearrangement links TRBV6-6 to TRBJ2-1; 8 bases are shared with TRBD2. The J segment lost 6 bases and the V segment lost 6 bases, leaving 10 bases of the junction unmatched. The length of the CDR3 is 15 residues. Per the germline V gene, CDR1 is MNHNY and CDR2 is SVGAGI (reference sequence). CDR3 sequence reads: CASRPQAGAGNEQFF. The DNA of the CDR3 is TGTGCCAGCAGACCCCAAGCGGGAGCGGGCAATGAGCAGTTCTTC.

The J gene is TRBJ2-1, the V gene TRBV11-3; perhaps TRBD2 as D (6 bases). This CDR3 region has 16 residues. V lost 2 bases to trimming and J lost 6 bases, with 17 bases between them. Germline V gene sequence: CDR1 SGHNT, CDR2 YENEEA. The CDR3 nucleotides read TGTGCCAGCAGCTTACAGTCGACGGGAGCCTCCAATGAGCAGTTCTTC. Protein: CASSLQSTGASNEQFF.